This T cell receptor beta chain was recorded in a study of beta chain features in type 1 diabetes. Germline CDR1 MNHEY, CDR2 SVGAGI. CDR3 length equals 12 residues. Trimming stripped 5 bases from V and 0 bases from J, with 4 bases between. Blood was collected once per donor into heparin, averaging about 120 mL. Study-level points and caveats: The study found moderately but significantly shorter TCRB CDR3s in all four CD4+ subsets of Type 1 diabetes patients. Junctions at VDJ sites from type 1 diabetes patients had fewer insertions and more deletions.

In the case of this clone: As yet, its antigen is unknown.

Expressed TCRB transcripts were sequenced after all isolated RNA was converted to cDNA. Sequenced naive, central memory and regulatory T cell samples produced an average of around 3.8 million reads. Clones were sequenced by immunoSEQ multiplex PCR, and TCRdb holds only the in-frame ones, with some missing. The repertoire holds 140,000 to 150,000 clones, around an eighth seen once, with about 1.3% in the top ten. The V gene is TRBV6-5, the J gene TRBJ1-1; D not certain. The receptor was isolated from a man younger than 35 with type 1 diabetes. The sample taken for sequencing was central memory CD4+ T cells from blood. The CDR3: CASSTVNTEAFF. The CDR3 DNA is TGTGCCAGCAGTACGGTGAACACTGAAGCTTTCTTT.